This paragraph covers one T cell receptor (beta chain) sequence. Its specificity is not known. With 0 bases clipped from V and 5 bases from J, the junction kept 1 base outside the gene matches. This CDR3 comprises 14 residues. Looked up from germline, CDR1 is SGDLS and CDR2 is YYNGEE. 13 Jbeta primers and 60 Vbeta primers were used for the PCR. The method was immunoSEQ multiplex PCR; TCRdb's version includes in-frame clones alone and lacks a portion of them. The table lists about 190,000 clones, 65% to 80% of them singletons. The data belong to a study of cytomegalovirus exposure and HLA in healthy donors. General study findings and limits: For TCR beta chains, V- and J-gene trimming was later linked to a missense DCLRE1C variant.

What was sequenced was PBMCs. This TCR came from a man aged 30 to 39 in good health and CMV-seropositive. The genes are TRBV9 and TRBJ2-7; 11 bases align to TRBD2. CDR3 bases: TGTGCCAGCAGCGTAGGACTAGCGGGGAACGAGCAGTACTTC. Translated, it gives CASSVGLAGNEQYF. Combining the CDR3 with reference TRBV9 and TRBJ2-7 gives the whole variable domain DSGVTQTPKHLITATGQRVTLRCSPRSGDLSVYWYQQSLDQGLQFLIQYYNGEERAKGNILERFSAQQFPDLHSELNLSSLELGDSALYFCASSVGLAGNEQYFGPGTRLTVT.